The 22 T cell receptor beta chains presented below share a single source sample, sequenced in a study of beta chain features in type 1 diabetes (dated by TCRdb to 2016 to 2019). Library method: the immunoSEQ multiplex PCR assay. The entire amount of isolated RNA was reverse transcribed using the High Capacity cDNA Reverse Transcription Kit, so the sequenced TCRB transcripts were expressed ones. TCRdb re-hosts the immuneACCESS table, in-frame sequences only. Its copies lack some clones; in the studies checked, an unresolved V gene accounts for under half of them, and the cause for the rest is not known. Counted in this sample were roughly 330,000 clones; about 10% of them appeared once. The top ten clonotypes cover over 0.015% of the sample. Source material: naive CD4+ T cells from blood. Read against the paper, the sample's cell subset or site label means: true naive CD4+ T cells. These receptors originate from a woman in her twenties or thirties in good health.

The chain joins TRBV28 to TRBJ1-2; tentatively, D is TRBD1 (5 bases). Trimming took off 3 bases at V and 4 bases at J, with 12 bases between the two ends. This CDR3 contains 14 residues. Germline assignment: CDR1 MDHEN and CDR2 SYDVKM. The CDR3 DNA follows: TGTGCCAGCAGTTTCGAAGACAGTGCCTATGGCTACACCTTC. Its translation: CASSFEDSAYGYTF.

The chain joins TRBV30 to TRBJ2-5; 7 bases agree with TRBD2. J was trimmed by 2 bases and V by 5 bases; bases with no gene match: 5. Germline values: CDR1 GTSNPN, CDR2 SVGIG (reference sequence). The CDR3 covers 13 residues. In nucleotides, the CDR3 is TGTGCCTGGGGGAGGGCAGAGCAAGAGACCCAGTACTTC. It translates to CAWGRAEQETQYF.

This chain links TRBV29-1 with TRBJ2-1; 9 bases align to TRBD2. The CDR3 totals 16 residues. Germline CDR1 is SQVTM and CDR2 is ANQGSEA. V lost 4 bases and J lost 1; bases outside the gene matches: 8. DNA of the CDR3: TGCAGCGTTGCCCTAGCGGGACGACGGTCCTACAATGAGCAGTTCTTC. This translates into CSVALAGRRSYNEQFF.

This clone was detected a few times. The chain combines TRBV6-5 with TRBJ2-1; TRBD2 is a possible D gene (5 bases). This CDR3 spans 15 amino acids. V was pared by 0 bases and J by 6 bases, with 12 bases between. The germline V gene has CDR1 MNHEY and CDR2 SVGAGI. CDR3 in amino acids: CASSYSRTRGNEQFF. For the CDR3, the DNA is TGTGCCAGCAGTTACTCGAGGACCCGGGGCAATGAGCAGTTCTTC.

J is TRBJ2-3 and V is TRBV25-1, with no clear D. This CDR3 has 13 amino acids. V gave up 6 bases and J gave up 1 base, with 8 bases separating them. Germline CDR1 MGHDK, CDR2 SYGVNS. CDR3 amino acids: CASSLGGTDTQYF. The CDR3 DNA reads as TGTGCCAGCAGCCTGGGCGGCACAGATACGCAGTATTTT.

The rearrangement links TRBV7-2 to TRBJ2-2; TRBD2 is a possible D gene (6 bases). The CDR3 contains 15 residues. The V and J ends lost 5 bases and 11 bases respectively, with 21 bases between them. CDR1 is SGHTA, CDR2 FQGNSA, per germline. The CDR3 sequence: CASSPRDSPTVELFF. Here the CDR3 DNA reads TGTGCCAGCAGCCCACGGGACTCTCCAACCGTTGAGCTGTTTTTT.

This clone occurred a few times. The rearrangement uses TRBV27 and TRBJ2-1; unclear D gene. V lost 0 bases, J lost 6 bases, and 9 bases lay in between. Germline V gives CDR1 MNHEY, CDR2 SMNVEV (reference sequence). This CDR3 has 14 amino acids. This CDR3 is CASSLSFPLNEQFF. CDR3 coding DNA: TGTGCCAGCAGTTTATCGTTCCCTCTCAATGAGCAGTTCTTC.

The chain uses TRBV25-1 and TRBJ2-3; D remains ambiguous. CDR3 length: 16 amino acids. The germline CDR1 and CDR2 sequences are MGHDK and SYGVNS. The V gene lost 1 base and the J gene lost 6 bases, with 17 bases spanning the gap. The CDR3 loop is CASSESGIFSGDTQYF. Written as DNA, the CDR3 is TGTGCCAGCAGTGAATCAGGCATCTTCTCTGGGGATACGCAGTATTTT.

This chain joins TRBV14 and TRBJ2-1; 16 bases fit TRBD2. The CDR3 extends over 18 amino acids. J was trimmed by 2 bases and V by 4 bases; bases with no gene match: 5. CDR1 and CDR2 (germline): SGHDN, FVKESK. CDR3 nucleotide sequence: TGTGCCAGCAGCCGGGGACTAGCGGGAGGGCCACCCTACAATGAGCAGTTCTTC. It specifies CASSRGLAGGPPYNEQFF.

The chain employs TRBV13 and TRBJ2-1; D remains unclear. Germline V gene data show CDR1 as PRHDT and CDR2 as FYEKMQ (reference sequence). With 5 bases removed from V and 4 bases from J, the gap between germline ends came to 9 bases. The CDR3 covers 13 residues. CDR3 in DNA: TGTGCCAGCAGCCTCAGGTCATACAATGAGCAGTTCTTC. Translated, it gives CASSLRSYNEQFF. Full variable domain (missing parts from reference TRBV13 and TRBJ2-1): AAGVIQSPRHLIKEKRETATLKCYPIPRHDTVYWYQQGPGQDPQFLISFYEKMQSDKGSIPDRFSAQQFSDYHSELNMSSLELGDSALYFCASSLRSYNEQFFGPGTRLTVL.

The genes are TRBV4-2 and TRBJ2-1; D not certain. Germline-derived CDR1 and CDR2 are LGHNA and YNFKEQ. The ends were cut back, 0 bases at V and 7 bases at J, with 16 bases in the middle. This CDR3 spans 16 amino acids. DNA of the CDR3: TGTGCCAGCAGCCAAGAAGTTGATCAGATTTGGAATGAGCAGTTCTTC. Protein product: CASSQEVDQIWNEQFF.

CDR3 DNA sequence: TGTGCCAGCTCACCAGACAGGGGACCCAACGAGCAGTACTTC. As protein: CASSPDRGPNEQYF. This chain joins TRBV18 and TRBJ2-7, with TRBD1 matching 8 bases. V was pared by 2 bases and J by 5 bases, with 5 bases of the junction left unmatched. CDR3 length equals 14 residues. Germline V gene data show CDR1 as KGHSH and CDR2 as LQKENI.

This chain joins TRBV5-1 and TRBJ2-1; possibly TRBD2 for D (6 bases). There are 15 residues in the CDR3. V lost 5 bases, J lost 5 bases, and 17 bases lay in between. Germline-derived CDR1 and CDR2 are SGHRS and YFSETQ. The chain's CDR3 is CASRIGGSRHNEQFF. The CDR3 coding sequence is TGCGCCAGCAGAATTGGGGGGAGTAGACACAATGAGCAGTTCTTC.

The chain couples TRBV14 to TRBJ2-1; 10 nucleotides align to TRBD2. The CDR3 contains 17 residues. Germline V gene sequence: CDR1 SGHDN, CDR2 FVKESK. Unmatched junction bases numbered 7, after V lost 2 bases and J lost 3 bases. The CDR3 here is CASSQPNLAGDYNEQFF. CDR3 nucleotides: TGTGCCAGCAGCCAACCTAACCTAGCGGGAGACTACAATGAGCAGTTCTTC. Drawing the rest from reference TRBV14 and TRBJ2-1, the complete variable domain is EAGVTQFPSHSVIEKGQTVTLRCDPISGHDNLYWYRRVMGKEIKFLLHFVKESKQDESGMPNNRFLAERTGGTYSTLKVQPAELEDSGVYFCASSQPNLAGDYNEQFFGPGTRLTVL.

Only a few counts were recorded for this clone. The J gene is TRBJ2-7, the V gene TRBV28, with D possibly TRBD1 on 6 matching bases. This CDR3 is built from 14 residues. Germline CDR1 MDHEN, CDR2 SYDVKM. The V end lost 6 bases, the J end lost 1 base, and 13 bases lay between the germline ends. The CDR3 loop is CASRPYTGSYEQYF. DNA of the CDR3: TGTGCCAGCAGACCTTACACAGGGTCCTACGAGCAGTACTTC.

The V gene is TRBV27, the J gene TRBJ2-2; tentative D call: TRBD1 (7 bases). CDR1 and CDR2 (germline): MNHEY, SMNVEV (reference sequence). V was clipped by 3 bases and J by 6 bases, with 14 bases between them. CDR3 size: 15 residues. The CDR3 DNA sequence: TGTGCCAGCAGTTTTGACAGGGACTTTGCCGGGGAGCTGTTTTTT. Residues: CASSFDRDFAGELFF.

This chain uses TRBV30 with TRBJ1-2, with 9 nucleotides matching TRBD1. Unmatched junction bases numbered 16, after V lost 5 bases and J lost 6 bases. The CDR3 has 16 amino acids. Looked up from germline, CDR1 is GTSNPN and CDR2 is SVGIG (reference sequence). The CDR3 here is CAWGRDRASPRNGYTF. The CDR3, as DNA: TGTGCCTGGGGCCGGGACAGGGCATCACCAAGGAATGGCTACACCTTC.

The chain recombines TRBV7-2 with TRBJ2-1; no clear D. CDR1 is SGHTA and CDR2 is FQGNSA in the germline V gene. This CDR3 contains 16 residues. The V and J ends lost 5 bases and 4 bases respectively, with 18 bases between them. The chain's CDR3 is CASSLQTLSSYNEQFF. The DNA of the CDR3 is TGTGCCAGCAGCCTACAGACCCTCTCGTCTTACAATGAGCAGTTCTTC.

This clone was counted a few times. The chain links TRBV5-1 to TRBJ1-2; D ambiguous. CDR1 and CDR2 from the germline V gene are SGHRS and YFSETQ. The germline V and J ends were trimmed by 3 bases and 2 bases, with 8 bases remaining between them. The CDR3 runs to 13 residues. CDR3 in amino acids: CASSSPPNYGYTF. DNA for the CDR3: TGCGCCAGCAGCTCCCCCCCGAACTATGGCTACACCTTC.

There are a few counts of this clone. This chain joins TRBV30 and TRBJ1-4; D is perhaps TRBD1 (5 bases). This CDR3 has 13 amino acids. Germline V lookup: CDR1 GTSNPN, CDR2 SVGIG (reference sequence). V lost 0 bases to trimming and J lost 11 bases, with 13 bases between them. DNA for the CDR3: TGTGCCTGGAGTGTCCAACAGGCTGGGAAACTGTTTTTT. Protein product: CAWSVQQAGKLFF.

The gene calls are TRBV18 and TRBJ2-7, with D unresolved. Germline CDR1 KGHSH, CDR2 LQKENI. Trimming took 1 base from V and 2 from J, leaving 6 bases between them. The CDR3 is made up of 13 amino acids. The CDR3 loop reads CASSPLEAYEQYF. CDR3 sequence (DNA): TGTGCCAGCTCACCACTAGAAGCCTACGAGCAGTACTTC.

J is TRBJ2-3 and V is TRBV15, with 9 bases aligning to TRBD2. J gave up 2 bases and V 0 bases, and 6 bases lay outside the gene matches. Germline lookup yields CDR1 LNHNV and CDR2 YYDKDF (reference sequence). This CDR3 contains 17 residues. CDR3 protein: CATSRDSGRINTDTQYF. The DNA of the CDR3 is TGTGCCACCAGCAGAGACAGCGGGAGGATCAACACAGATACGCAGTATTTT. The full variable domain, completed using reference TRBV15 and TRBJ2-3, is DAMVIQNPRYQVTQFGKPVTLSCSQTLNHNVMYWYQQKSSQAPKLLFHYYDKDFNNEADTPDNFQSRRPNTSFCFLDIRSPGLGDTAMYLCATSRDSGRINTDTQYFGPGTRLTVL.